Presented here are 20 T cell receptor beta chains from one specimen sequenced in a study of blood T cell repertoires in COVID-19. Repertoires were generated with immunoSEQ multiplex PCR, while TCRdb's copy carries only in-frame clones and drops some. The profile covers about 48,000 clones, with about 83% appearing a single time and approximately 5.6% taken by the ten largest. Sequences were obtained from peripheral blood. These receptors all come from a woman aged 55-69 years with acute or convalescent COVID-19.

The chain carries TRBV10-2 and TRBJ1-1; D is possibly TRBD1 (5 bases). Per germline, CDR1 WSHSY and CDR2 SAAADI. Trimming took off 2 bases at V and 7 bases at J, with 11 bases between the two ends. The CDR3 consists of 13 residues. The DNA for the CDR3 is TGCGCCAGCAGTGAGATAGCTAGGGGTGAAGCTTTCTTT. Protein: CASSEIARGEAFF.

This rearrangement joins TRBV29-1 to TRBJ1-4; TRBD1 agrees at 12 bases. The J segment lost 0 bases and the V segment lost 6 bases, leaving 5 bases of the junction unmatched. CDR1 is SQVTM and CDR2 is ANQGSEA in the germline V gene. The CDR3 loop spans 16 amino acids. The CDR3 sequence is CSVGTGGFATNEKLFF. CDR3 nucleotides: TGCAGCGTAGGGACAGGGGGCTTTGCAACTAATGAAAAACTGTTTTTT.

The chain combines TRBV9 with TRBJ2-7; D is unresolved. The CDR3 extends over 16 amino acids. Trimming removed 0 bases at V and 2 bases at J, with 15 bases between. Germline V gene data show CDR1 as SGDLS and CDR2 as YYNGEE. The CDR3 DNA reads TGTGCCAGCAGCGTAGCTCCGAGGCCCCCTCCCTACGAGCAGTACTTC. It yields the protein CASSVAPRPPPYEQYF.

The chain joins TRBV4-1 to TRBJ2-7; tentatively, D is TRBD2 (5 bases). Germline assignment: CDR1 MGHRA and CDR2 YSYEKL. CDR3 length: 14 amino acids. Deletions cut 1 base from V and 1 base from J, with 8 bases between. The CDR3 loop is CASSQVRESYEQYF. The CDR3 coding sequence is TGCGCCAGCAGCCAAGTTCGGGAATCCTACGAGCAGTACTTC.

The chain uses TRBV2 and TRBJ1-6; 7 bases match TRBD1. V trimming: 3 bases; J trimming: 0 bases; junction bases outside the gene matches: 5. The CDR3 is 17 residues long. Germline assignment: CDR1 SNHLY and CDR2 FYNNEI. CDR3 amino acids: CASSETGLSSYNSPLHF. CDR3 coding DNA: TGTGCCAGCAGTGAGACAGGGTTGAGCTCCTATAATTCACCCCTCCACTTT.

The V gene is TRBV20-1, the J gene TRBJ2-1; D unclear. The germline V gene encodes CDR1 DFQATT and CDR2 SNEGSKA (reference sequence). This CDR3 has 10 residues. The CDR3 sequence is CSPKRDEQFF. The CDR3 DNA sequence: TGCAGCCCGAAACGGGATGAGCAGTTCTTC.

The V and J genes are TRBV21-1 and TRBJ2-1; the D segment call TRBD2 is taken from the table without a DNA check. TRBV21-1 is reported as a pseudogene. The CDR3 has 14 residues. The CDR3 is CASSPRNGYNEQFF. For the CDR3, the DNA is TGTGCCAGCAGCCCCCGAAACGGCTACAATGAGCAGTTCTTC.

This rearrangement joins TRBV30 to TRBJ1-2; 7 nucleotides agree with TRBD1. Germline V CDR1 and CDR2: GTSNPN, SVGIG (reference sequence). This CDR3 has 11 residues. V gave up 5 bases and J gave up 8 bases; unmatched junction bases: 5. The CDR3 DNA reads as TGTGCCTGGGGGGACAGATCCGGCTACACCTTC. Protein product: CAWGDRSGYTF.

A few counts support this clone. The CDR3 spells CASSHRTGQSPLHF. As DNA, the CDR3 is TGTGCCAGCAGCCATCGGACAGGGCAGTCACCCCTCCACTTT. The chain couples TRBV3-1 (or the pseudogene TRBV3-2) to TRBJ1-6; 8 bases fit TRBD1. CDR3 length: 14 residues. The V and J ends lost 3 bases and 10 bases, in that order; junction bases with no gene match: 5. Per the germline V gene, CDR1 is LGHDT and CDR2 is YNNKEL (reference sequence).

The J gene is TRBJ2-1, the V gene TRBV15, with 10 bases fitting TRBD2. With 0 bases clipped from V and 12 bases from J, the junction kept 20 bases outside the gene matches. This CDR3 spans 19 amino acids. The germline V gene has CDR1 LNHNV and CDR2 YYDKDF (reference sequence). Here the CDR3 DNA reads TGTGCCACCAGCAGAGATCAGACGGGACTAGCGTCCCGAGAGGAGAGGCAGTTCTTC. Translation gives CATSRDQTGLASREERQFF.

J is TRBJ1-2 and V is TRBV2; 7 nucleotides align to TRBD1. With 5 bases clipped from V and 6 bases from J, the junction kept 12 bases outside the gene matches. Germline CDR1 and CDR2: SNHLY and FYNNEI. The CDR3 length is 15 residues. The CDR3, as DNA: TGTGCCAGCAGTCCAATGAAGGGGGCGCCCAATGGCTACACCTTC. It yields the protein CASSPMKGAPNGYTF.

The chain combines TRBV19 with TRBJ2-1; D possibly corresponds to TRBD2 (5 bases). Germline V gene lookup returns CDR1 LNHDA and CDR2 SQIVND (reference sequence). Between the trimmed V and J ends, which lost 3 bases and 3 bases, there was a span of 12 bases. This CDR3 has 15 residues. In DNA form, the CDR3 reads TGTGCCAGTAGTATCCCCGAGGGCTACTACAATGAGCAGTTCTTC. It codes for CASSIPEGYYNEQFF. The variable domain in full, with the rest retrieved from reference TRBV19 and TRBJ2-1, is DGGITQSPKYLFRKEGQNVTLSCEQNLNHDAMYWYRQDPGQGLRLIYYSQIVNDFQKGDIAEGYSVSREKKESFPLTVTSAQKNPTAFYLCASSIPEGYYNEQFFGPGTRLTVL.

The chain uses TRBV7-9 and TRBJ1-4; D unresolved. With 3 bases removed from V and 5 bases from J, the gap between germline ends came to 16 bases. From germline, CDR1 is SEHNR and CDR2 FQNEAQ (reference sequence). There are 16 residues in the CDR3. The CDR3 coding sequence is TGTGCCAGCAGCTTGGGCGGTACGGGAGAGAATGAAAAACTGTTTTTT. Residues: CASSLGGTGENEKLFF.

This clone was observed once. The chain combines TRBV5-6 with TRBJ2-3; 8 nucleotides match TRBD2. The CDR3 spans 15 residues. With 0 bases clipped from V and 5 bases from J, the junction kept 5 bases outside the gene matches. Germline CDR1 is SGHDT and CDR2 is YYEEEE. CDR3 sequence (DNA): TGTGCCAGCAGCTTGGACATGCGGGGGGAAGATACGCAGTATTTT. It specifies CASSLDMRGEDTQYF.

The sample holds a few counts of this clone. The rearrangement links TRBV7-2 to TRBJ2-7, with D tentatively TRBD1 (6 bases). Deletions cut 5 bases from V and 0 bases from J, with 14 bases between. The CDR3 spans 15 residues. Germline-derived CDR1 and CDR2 are SGHTA and FQGNSA. The CDR3 sequence is CASSVQGHSSYEQYF. The CDR3 DNA reads as TGTGCCAGCAGCGTACAGGGACATAGCTCCTACGAGCAGTACTTC.

The V gene is TRBV7-8, the J gene TRBJ1-2; no definite D call. Germline CDR1 and CDR2: SGHVS and FQNEAQ. Trimming shortened V by 6 bases and J by 7 bases, and 9 bases separated the two germline ends. The CDR3 spans 11 residues. Here the CDR3 reads CASSSPPGYTF. The CDR3 nucleotides are TGTGCCAGCAGTTCCCCTCCTGGCTACACCTTC.

V is TRBV10-1 and J is TRBJ2-7; 9 bases align to TRBD2. The CDR3 is made up of 15 amino acids. V was pared by 8 bases and J by 5 bases, with 13 bases of the junction left unmatched. Germline loops: CDR1 WNHNN, CDR2 SYGVQD (reference sequence). This chain's CDR3 is CASSSDSGRRDEQYF. Here the CDR3 DNA reads TGCGCCAGCTCCTCGGATAGCGGGAGAAGGGACGAGCAGTACTTC.

A remark on this clone: Other DNA sequences in the sample encode the same CDR3. The chain carries TRBV9 and TRBJ1-2; 9 bases match TRBD1. There are 14 residues in the CDR3. V shed 2 bases and J 2 bases; nucleotides not matched to a gene: 1. The germline gives CDR1 SGDLS, CDR2 YYNGEE. CDR3 sequence (DNA): TGTGCCAGCAGCGTCGGACAGGGGAACTATGGCTACACCTTC. As protein: CASSVGQGNYGYTF.

This clone has a count of ten or more. V gene TRBV2 combines with J gene TRBJ2-7, with D perhaps matching TRBD2 (6 bases). Germline CDR1 SNHLY, CDR2 FYNNEI. The CDR3 runs 12 residues. The V and J ends lost 7 bases and 5 bases respectively, with 12 bases between them. This CDR3 is CASTWGVHEQYF. DNA of the CDR3: TGTGCCAGCACTTGGGGGGTCCACGAGCAGTACTTC. Based on the CDR3 plus reference TRBV2 and TRBJ2-7, the full variable domain is EPEVTQTPSHQVTQMGQEVILRCVPISNHLYFYWYRQILGQKVEFLVSFYNNEISEKSEIFDDQFSVERPDGSNFTLKIRSTKLEDSAMYFCASTWGVHEQYFGPGTRLTVT.

The chain combines TRBV5-1 with TRBJ1-2; TRBD1 might be the D (6 bases). CDR1 is SGHRS and CDR2 is YFSETQ in the germline V gene. The CDR3 is 14 residues long. V lost 5 bases to trimming and J lost 3 bases, with 14 bases between them. The CDR3 here is CASRKTGRDYGYTF. CDR3 in DNA: TGCGCCAGCAGAAAAACAGGGAGGGACTATGGCTACACCTTC.